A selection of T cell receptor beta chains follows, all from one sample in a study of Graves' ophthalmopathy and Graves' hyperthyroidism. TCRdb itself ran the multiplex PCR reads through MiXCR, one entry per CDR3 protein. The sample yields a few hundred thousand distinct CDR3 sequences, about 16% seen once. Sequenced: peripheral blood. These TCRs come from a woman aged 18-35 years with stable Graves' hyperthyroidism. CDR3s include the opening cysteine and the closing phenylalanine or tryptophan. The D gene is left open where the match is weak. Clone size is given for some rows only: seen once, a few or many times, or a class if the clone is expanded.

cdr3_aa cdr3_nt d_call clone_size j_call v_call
CASSLKALNTEAFF TGCGCCAGCAGCTTGAAGGCGTTAAACACTGAAGCTTTCTTT NA many TRBJ1-1 TRBV5-1
CSARNDWDRTNYGYTF TGCAGTGCTAGAAACGACTGGGACAGGACTAACTATGGCTACACCTTC TRBD1 many TRBJ1-2 TRBV20-1
CASSLEGQFNSPLHF TGTGCCAGCAGTCTAGAGGGACAGTTCAATTCACCCCTCCACTTT TRBD1 many TRBJ1-6 TRBV12-3/TRBV12-4
CASSQPSRVTYGYTF TGCGCCAGCAGCCAGCCCTCAAGGGTTACCTATGGCTACACCTTC NA few TRBJ1-2 TRBV4-1
CATSMGSYGYTF TGTGCCACCAGCATGGGGTCTTATGGCTACACCTTC NA many TRBJ1-2 TRBV24-1
CATRIAYEQYF TGTGCCACCCGGATCGCCTACGAGCAGTACTTC NA many TRBJ2-7 TRBV6-5
CAITSPDRAYEQYF TGTGCCATCACCAGCCCGGACAGGGCCTACGAGCAGTACTTC TRBD1 many TRBJ2-7 TRBV10-3
CASSTQTGDYGYTF TGTGCCAGCTCAACACAGACAGGGGACTATGGCTACACCTTC TRBD1 many TRBJ1-2 TRBV18
CSVAGQPSQPQHF TGCAGCGTTGCAGGACAGCCAAGTCAGCCCCAGCATTTT NA many TRBJ1-5 TRBV29-1
CATSNGGGRTDTQYF TGTGCCACCAGCAACGGGGGGGGGAGAACAGATACGCAGTATTTT TRBD2 many TRBJ2-3 TRBV15
CATSKRGGSQPQHF TGTGCCACCTCGAAACGAGGGGGCAGTCAGCCCCAGCATTTT TRBD1 many TRBJ1-5 TRBV15
CASSASHLNTEAFF TGTGCCAGCAGTGCAAGTCACTTGAACACTGAAGCTTTCTTT NA NA TRBJ1-1 TRBV2
CASSPREGVGGELFF TGTGCCAGTAGCCCTCGGGAGGGCGTGGGCGGGGAGCTGTTTTTT TRBD2 NA TRBJ2-2 TRBV19
CASSPTGAGEQYF TGTGCCAGCAGCCCTACAGGGGCAGGAGAGCAGTACTTC TRBD1 many TRBJ2-7 TRBV11-3
CATQPLPGSFSYEQYF TGTGCCACCCAGCCCCTTCCGGGAAGTTTCTCCTACGAGCAGTACTTC NA many TRBJ2-7 TRBV10-3
CASSTPPNTEAFF TGTGCCAGCTCTACTCCACCGAACACTGAAGCTTTCTTT NA many TRBJ1-1 TRBV6-5
CASSPATGLANNIQYF TGTGCCAGCAGTCCCGCGACGGGACTAGCCAATAACATTCAGTACTTC TRBD2 NA TRBJ2-4 TRBV12-3/TRBV12-4
CASKWRGSQPQHF TGTGCCAGCAAGTGGAGAGGAAGTCAGCCCCAGCATTTT NA many TRBJ1-5 TRBV6-2/TRBV6-3
CASGAGRNTEAFF TGTGCCAGCGGGGCAGGGAGGAACACTGAAGCTTTCTTT NA many TRBJ1-1 TRBV2
CASGHSGGRQTQYF TGTGCCAGCGGCCATAGCGGGGGGAGACAGACCCAGTACTTC TRBD2 many TRBJ2-5 TRBV12-3/TRBV12-4
CASSYSAGTEAFF TGTGCCAGCAGTTACTCGGCAGGGACTGAAGCTTTCTTT NA many TRBJ1-1 TRBV6-2/TRBV6-3
CASRAPGQGDSPLHF TGTGCCAGCAGGGCTCCGGGACAGGGAGATTCACCCCTCCACTTT TRBD1 many TRBJ1-6 TRBV12-3/TRBV12-4
CASSFGDRGYGYTF TGTGCCAGCAGCTTTGGGGACAGGGGGTATGGCTACACCTTC TRBD1 many TRBJ1-2 TRBV5-6
CASSRTGAFYTEAFF TGTGCCAGCAGTCGGACAGGGGCCTTCTACACTGAAGCTTTCTTT TRBD1 NA TRBJ1-1 TRBV6-1
CASSEGRIETQYF TGCGCCAGCAGTGAAGGCCGGATAGAGACCCAGTACTTC NA many TRBJ2-5 TRBV10-1
CASSEFFGGANTGELFF TGTGCCAGCAGTGAATTTTTTGGGGGGGCGAACACCGGGGAGCTGTTTTTT TRBD2 many TRBJ2-2 TRBV25-1
CASSQGVAGGGRETQYF TGCGCCAGCAGCCAAGGGGTAGCGGGGGGGGGTCGAGAGACCCAGTACTTC TRBD2 many TRBJ2-5 TRBV4-1
CASTPSYEQYF TGTGCCAGCACACCTTCCTACGAGCAGTACTTC NA many TRBJ2-7 TRBV6-5
CASSYRHEQFF TGTGCCAGCAGTTACAGGCATGAGCAGTTCTTC NA NA TRBJ2-1 TRBV6-6
CASSQTGLAGPTEQYF TGTGCCAGCAGCCAAACGGGACTAGCGGGCCCTACGGAGCAGTACTTC TRBD2 few TRBJ2-7 TRBV11-2
CASTPEASGGYEQYF TGTGCCAGCACCCCAGAGGCTAGCGGGGGGTACGAGCAGTACTTC TRBD2 many TRBJ2-7 TRBV7-8